The 15 T cell receptor beta chains given below trace back to one sample, sequenced in a study of vaccination effects on CD4 cells after COVID-19. The method was immunoSEQ multiplex PCR; TCRdb's version includes in-frame clones alone and lacks a portion of them. The sample has about 54,000 clones; 75% to 90% are singletons. No antigen has been assigned to these receptors. Within the ViraFEST assay, antigen-specific CD4+ T cells underwent expansion with viral peptide pools prior to sequencing. Cultured cells yielded isolated CD4+ T cells after around 10 days. Here the sequenced sample was CD4+ T cells from PBMCs cultured with HCoV-229E spike peptides, taken before COVID-19 vaccination. The origin of the receptors is a human donor who received a COVID-19 vaccine.

CDR3 in amino acids: CASSKSGGLYNEQFF. CDR3 DNA sequence: TGTGCCAGCTCGAAAAGCGGGGGCCTTTACAATGAGCAGTTCTTC. This sequence joins TRBV18 and TRBJ2-1; 8 positions agree with TRBD2. CDR1 is KGHSH, CDR2 LQKENI, per germline. CDR3 length equals 15 residues. The V segment lost 6 bases and the J segment 4 bases; nucleotides outside the gene matches: 8.

J is TRBJ2-3 and V is TRBV13; D ambiguous. From germline, CDR1 is PRHDT and CDR2 FYEKMQ (reference sequence). There are 13 residues in the CDR3. Trimming stripped 2 bases from V and 2 bases from J, with 5 bases between. Here the CDR3 reads CASSLPPTDTQYF. As DNA, the CDR3 is TGTGCCAGCAGCTTACCCCCCACAGATACGCAGTATTTT.

This sequence joins TRBV18 and TRBJ2-6, with TRBD2 as a possible D gene (6 bases). V gave up 3 bases and J gave up 7 bases, with 16 bases separating them. Germline V lookup: CDR1 KGHSH, CDR2 LQKENI. CDR3 size: 16 residues. CDR3: CASSPSGGVVANVLTF. For the CDR3, the DNA is TGTGCCAGCTCACCGTCGGGCGGGGTCGTAGCCAACGTCCTGACTTTC.

This chain links TRBV7-8 with TRBJ2-3; TRBD2 aligns across 8 bases. The germline gives CDR1 SGHVS, CDR2 FQNEAQ. The length of the CDR3 is 15 residues. After removal of 7 bases from V and 2 bases from J, the junction contained 8 bases not matched to a gene. The CDR3 DNA is TGTGCCAGCACCCGGGGGGGCGGGAACACAGATACGCAGTATTTT. Its translation is CASTRGGGNTDTQYF. Based on the CDR3 plus reference TRBV7-8 and TRBJ2-3, the full variable domain is GAGVSQSPRYKVAKRGQDVALRCDPISGHVSLFWYQQALGQGPEFLTYFQNEAQLDKSGLPSDRFFAERPEGSVSTLKIQRTQQEDSAVYLCASTRGGGNTDTQYFGPGTRLTVL.

The V gene is TRBV5-8, the J gene TRBJ1-2, with D tentatively TRBD1 (5 bases). The germline V gene encodes CDR1 SGHTS and CDR2 YDEGEE. CDR3 length: 15 amino acids. Deletions cut 3 bases from V and 0 bases from J, with 12 bases between. CDR3 sequence (DNA): TGTGCCAGCAGCTGGGCCGGGGGGTCTAACTATGGCTACACCTTC. The encoded protein is CASSWAGGSNYGYTF.

This clone showed up just once. V usage is TRBV19 and J usage is TRBJ1-1; D is perhaps TRBD1 (5 bases). Germline values: CDR1 LNHDA, CDR2 SQIVND (reference sequence). This CDR3 has 14 amino acids. Deletions cut 3 bases from V and 5 bases from J, with 13 bases between. The CDR3 sequence is CASSMRQGRTEAFF. The CDR3 DNA follows: TGTGCCAGTAGTATGCGGCAGGGACGGACTGAAGCTTTCTTT.

The chain carries TRBV4-3 and TRBJ2-3; 8 bases are a match to TRBD2. Per the germline V gene, CDR1 is LGHNA and CDR2 is YSLEER. J gave up 4 bases and V 1 base, and 4 bases lay outside the gene matches. The CDR3 loop spans 15 amino acids. DNA for the CDR3: TGCGCCAGCAGCCAAGGAATAGCGGGGCCAGATACGCAGTATTTT. This codes for CASSQGIAGPDTQYF.

The chain joins TRBV5-8 to TRBJ1-3; D is unclear. Per germline, CDR1 SGHTS and CDR2 YDEGEE. This CDR3 spans 16 amino acids. Deletions cut 3 bases from V and 0 bases from J, with 13 bases between. The CDR3 region is CASSSGLINSGNTIYF. Written as DNA, the CDR3 is TGTGCCAGCAGCTCGGGCCTCATAAACTCTGGAAACACCATATATTTT. Combining the CDR3 with reference TRBV5-8 and TRBJ1-3 gives the whole variable domain EAGVTQSPTHLIKTRGQQATLRCSPISGHTSVYWYQQALGLGLQFLLWYDEGEERNRGNFPPRFSGRQFPNYSSELNVNALELEDSALYLCASSSGLINSGNTIYFGEGSWLTVV.

The V call is TRBV6-4, the J call TRBJ1-2; D not resolved. V shed 3 bases and J shed 8 bases, with 13 bases lying between them. The CDR3 consists of 13 residues. CDR1 and CDR2 (germline): MRHNA, SNTAGT. This CDR3 reads CASSDDPKSGYTF. In nucleotides, the CDR3 is TGTGCCAGCAGTGATGACCCTAAATCCGGCTACACCTTC.

J is TRBJ1-4 and V is TRBV28; D ambiguous. CDR3 length: 16 residues. CDR1 is MDHEN and CDR2 is SYDVKM in the germline V gene. The ends were cut back, 5 bases at V and 8 bases at J, with 21 bases in the middle. CDR3 bases: TGTGCCAGCAGTGCCGGTGGGATACGTACAATAGAAAAACTGTTTTTT. As protein: CASSAGGIRTIEKLFF.

This clone was observed a handful of times. The genes are TRBV7-3 and TRBJ1-5; D gene uncertain. CDR3 length: 16 amino acids. V gave up 6 bases and J gave up 0 bases, with 15 bases separating them. CDR1 SGHTA and CDR2 FQGTGA come from the germline V gene. Here the CDR3 DNA reads TGTGCCAGCAGATACTGCAGGTACCATAGCAATCAGCCCCAGCATTTT. Translated, it gives CASRYCRYHSNQPQHF.

The chain carries TRBV28 and TRBJ2-1; TRBD2 matches at 8 bases. Germline lookup yields CDR1 MDHEN and CDR2 SYDVKM. The CDR3 runs to 15 residues. J was trimmed by 7 bases and V by 6 bases; bases with no gene match: 11. This CDR3 is CASSTAAGAHNEQFF. CDR3 DNA sequence: TGTGCCAGCAGCACAGCAGCGGGGGCGCATAATGAGCAGTTCTTC.

The V gene is TRBV7-2, the J gene TRBJ2-5; D is perhaps TRBD1 (7 bases). The CDR3 is 14 residues long. Looked up from germline, CDR1 is SGHTA and CDR2 is FQGNSA. V was shortened by 5 bases and J by 5 bases, with 15 bases between the two germline ends. The CDR3 sequence: CASSPGGGRETQYF. Written as DNA, the CDR3 is TGTGCCAGCAGCCCCGGAGGGGGCCGGGAGACCCAGTACTTC. Together with reference TRBV7-2 and TRBJ2-5, the CDR3 gives the full variable domain: GAGVSQSPSNKVTEKGKDVELRCDPISGHTALYWYRQSLGQGLEFLIYFQGNSAPDKSGLPSDRFSAERTGGSVSTLTIQRTQQEDSAVYLCASSPGGGRETQYFGPGTRLLVL.

The chain couples TRBV27 to TRBJ2-6, with D maybe TRBD1 (6 bases). Trimming took off 6 bases at V and 3 bases at J, with 18 bases between the two ends. This CDR3 is 17 amino acids long. CDR1 MNHEY and CDR2 SMNVEV come from the germline V gene (reference sequence). The CDR3 spells CASRRDKGSRGANVLTF. CDR3 bases: TGTGCCAGCAGACGGGACAAGGGTTCTCGTGGGGCCAACGTCCTGACTTTC.

The V call is TRBV4-1, the J call TRBJ1-1; no definite D call. The germline V gene encodes CDR1 MGHRA and CDR2 YSYEKL. The CDR3 extends over 13 amino acids. Trimming left V 4 bases short and J 5 bases short, with 11 bases between. CDR3 DNA sequence: TGCGCCAGCAGCCGAGGTAGGAGTACTGAAGCTTTCTTT. It codes for CASSRGRSTEAFF.